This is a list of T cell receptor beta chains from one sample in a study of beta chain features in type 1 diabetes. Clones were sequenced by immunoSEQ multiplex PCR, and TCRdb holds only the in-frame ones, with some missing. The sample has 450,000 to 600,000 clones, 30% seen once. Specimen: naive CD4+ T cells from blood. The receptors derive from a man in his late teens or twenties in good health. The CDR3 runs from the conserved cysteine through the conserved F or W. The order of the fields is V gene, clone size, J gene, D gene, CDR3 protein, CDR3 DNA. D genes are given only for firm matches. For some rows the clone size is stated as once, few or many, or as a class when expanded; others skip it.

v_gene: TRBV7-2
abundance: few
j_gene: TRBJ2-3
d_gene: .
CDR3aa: CASSQSSGTDTQYF
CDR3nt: TGTGCCAGCAGTCAGAGTAGCGGCACAGATACGCAGTATTTT

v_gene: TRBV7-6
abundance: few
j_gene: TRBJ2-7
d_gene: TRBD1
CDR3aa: CASSSNPGTDYSYEQYF
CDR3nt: TGTGCCAGCAGCTCCAACCCTGGGACAGATTACTCCTACGAGCAGTACTTC

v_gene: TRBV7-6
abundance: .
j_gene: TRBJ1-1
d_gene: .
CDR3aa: CASSLTPATVSAFF
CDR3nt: TGTGCCAGCAGCTTAACCCCTGCGACAGTTTCGGCTTTCTTT

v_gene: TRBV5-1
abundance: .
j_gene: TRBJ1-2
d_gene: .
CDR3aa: CASSLQTNYGYTF
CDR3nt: TGCGCCAGCAGCTTGCAGACAAACTATGGCTACACCTTC

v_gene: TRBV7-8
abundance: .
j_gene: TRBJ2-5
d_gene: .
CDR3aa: CASSLVGFQETQYF
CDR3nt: TGTGCCAGCAGCTTAGTGGGCTTCCAAGAGACCCAGTACTTC

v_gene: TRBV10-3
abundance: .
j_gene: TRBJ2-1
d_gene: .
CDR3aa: CAIGYVNEQFF
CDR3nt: TGTGCCATCGGATACGTGAATGAGCAGTTCTTC

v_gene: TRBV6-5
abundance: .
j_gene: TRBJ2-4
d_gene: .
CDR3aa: CASSYSGLGIQYF
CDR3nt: TGTGCCAGCAGTTACTCGGGACTGGGCATTCAGTACTTC

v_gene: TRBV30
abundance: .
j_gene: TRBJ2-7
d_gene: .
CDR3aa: CAWSSSYEQYF
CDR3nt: TGTGCCTGGTCTTCTAGCTACGAGCAGTACTTC

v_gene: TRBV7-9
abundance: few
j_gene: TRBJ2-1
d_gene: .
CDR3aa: CASSLDREPYNEQFF
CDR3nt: TGTGCCAGCAGCTTGGATCGGGAGCCCTACAATGAGCAGTTCTTC

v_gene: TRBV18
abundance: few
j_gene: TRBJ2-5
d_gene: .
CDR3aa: CASSPYGAWGTQYF
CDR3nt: TGTGCCAGCTCACCATACGGGGCTTGGGGGACCCAGTACTTC

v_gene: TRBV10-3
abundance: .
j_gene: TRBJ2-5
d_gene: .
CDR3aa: CAISKSGQETQYF
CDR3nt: TGTGCCATCAGTAAAAGCGGACAAGAGACCCAGTACTTC

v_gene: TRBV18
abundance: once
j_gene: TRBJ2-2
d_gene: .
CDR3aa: CASSRGPSSTGELFF
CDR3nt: TGTGCCAGCTCACGGGGACCGTCGAGCACCGGGGAGCTGTTTTTT

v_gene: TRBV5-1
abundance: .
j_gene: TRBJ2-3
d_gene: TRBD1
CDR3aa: CASSFLTGADTQYF
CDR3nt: TGCGCCAGCAGCTTCCTGACAGGGGCAGATACGCAGTATTTT

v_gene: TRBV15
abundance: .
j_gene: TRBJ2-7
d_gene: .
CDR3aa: CATSRDEGYEQYF
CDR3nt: TGTGCCACCAGCAGAGATGAGGGCTACGAGCAGTACTTC

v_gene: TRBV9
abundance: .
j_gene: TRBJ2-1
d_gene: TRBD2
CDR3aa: CASSVVGTSTEQFF
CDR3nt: TGTGCCAGCAGCGTAGTAGGGACTAGCACTGAGCAGTTCTTC

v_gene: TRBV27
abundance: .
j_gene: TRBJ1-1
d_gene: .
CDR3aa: CASSLVLVRRRTEAFF
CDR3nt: TGTGCCAGCAGTTTAGTCTTGGTCAGAAGACGGACTGAAGCTTTCTTT

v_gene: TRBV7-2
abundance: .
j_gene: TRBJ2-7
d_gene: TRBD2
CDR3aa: CASSLWLAGEFRDF
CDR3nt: TGTGCCAGCAGCTTGTGGCTAGCGGGGGAGTTCCGGGACTTC

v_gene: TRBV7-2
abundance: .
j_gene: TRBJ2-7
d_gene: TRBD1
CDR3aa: CASSPSGDSIYEQYF
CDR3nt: TGTGCCAGCAGCCCCTCTGGGGACAGTATCTACGAGCAGTACTTC

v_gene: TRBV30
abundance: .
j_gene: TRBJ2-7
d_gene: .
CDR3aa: CAWSVGHEQYF
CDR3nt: TGTGCCTGGAGTGTTGGGCACGAGCAGTACTTC

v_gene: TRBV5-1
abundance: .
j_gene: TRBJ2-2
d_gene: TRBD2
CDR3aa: CASSLGVAGGELFF
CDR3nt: TGCGCCAGCAGCTTGGGAGTAGCGGGCGGGGAGCTGTTTTTT

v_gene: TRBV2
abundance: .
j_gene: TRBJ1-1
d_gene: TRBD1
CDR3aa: CASNRDRNTEAFF
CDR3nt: TGTGCCAGCAATCGGGACAGGAACACTGAAGCTTTCTTT

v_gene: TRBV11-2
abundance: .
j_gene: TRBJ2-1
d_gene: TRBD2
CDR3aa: CASSPTSGRKGYNEQFF
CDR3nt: TGTGCCAGCAGCCCCACAAGCGGGAGGAAGGGTTACAATGAGCAGTTCTTC

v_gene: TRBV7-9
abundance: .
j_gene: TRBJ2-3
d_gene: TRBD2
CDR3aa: CASSSRGLAGLGDTQYF
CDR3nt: TGTGCCAGCAGCTCCCGTGGACTAGCGGGATTGGGAGATACGCAGTATTTT

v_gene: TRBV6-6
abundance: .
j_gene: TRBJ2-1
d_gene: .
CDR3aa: CASSYWEEQFF
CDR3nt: TGTGCCAGCAGTTACTGGGAAGAGCAGTTCTTC

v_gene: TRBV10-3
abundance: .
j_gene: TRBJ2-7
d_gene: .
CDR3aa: CAIRTDSYEQYF
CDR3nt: TGTGCCATAAGGACGGACTCCTACGAGCAGTACTTC

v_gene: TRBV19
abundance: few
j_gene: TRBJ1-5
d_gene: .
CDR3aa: CASSTDSSNQPQHF
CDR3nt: TGTGCCAGTAGTACGGACAGTAGCAATCAGCCCCAGCATTTT

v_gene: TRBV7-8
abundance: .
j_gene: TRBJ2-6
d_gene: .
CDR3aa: CASSLTVPNVLTF
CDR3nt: TGTGCCAGCAGCTTAACGGTCCCCAACGTCCTGACTTTC

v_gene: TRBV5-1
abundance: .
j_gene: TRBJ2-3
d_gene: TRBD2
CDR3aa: CASSLEGLAGADTQYF
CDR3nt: TGCGCCAGCAGCTTGGAAGGCCTAGCGGGAGCAGATACGCAGTATTTT

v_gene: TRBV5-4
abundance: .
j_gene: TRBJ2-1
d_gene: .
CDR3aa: CASSLVGGMSYNEQFF
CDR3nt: TGTGCCAGCAGCTTGGTTGGCGGGATGTCCTACAATGAGCAGTTCTTC

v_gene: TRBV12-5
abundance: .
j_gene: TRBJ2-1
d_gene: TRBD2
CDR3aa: CASGSPGGSGYNEQFF
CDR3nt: TGTGCTAGTGGCTCCCCCGGGGGTAGCGGGTACAATGAGCAGTTCTTC

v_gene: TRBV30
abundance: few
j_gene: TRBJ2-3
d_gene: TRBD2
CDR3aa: CAWGLAAQGTQYF
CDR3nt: TGTGCCTGGGGACTAGCGGCTCAGGGTACGCAGTATTTT

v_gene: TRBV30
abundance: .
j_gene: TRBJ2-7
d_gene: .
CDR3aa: CAWTADSGREQYF
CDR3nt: TGTGCCTGGACCGCGGACAGTGGAAGGGAGCAGTACTTC

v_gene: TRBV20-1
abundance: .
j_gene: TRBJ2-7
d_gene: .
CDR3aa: CSAAKGNEQYF
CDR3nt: TGCAGTGCCGCCAAGGGTAACGAGCAGTACTTC

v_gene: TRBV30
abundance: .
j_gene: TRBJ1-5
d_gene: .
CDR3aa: CAWSDTDLQHF
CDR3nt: TGTGCCTGGAGTGACACGGACCTCCAGCATTTT

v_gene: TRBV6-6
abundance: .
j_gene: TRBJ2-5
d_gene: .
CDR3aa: CASSYPGRGKETQYF
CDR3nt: TGTGCCAGCAGTTACCCTGGTAGGGGGAAGGAGACCCAGTACTTC

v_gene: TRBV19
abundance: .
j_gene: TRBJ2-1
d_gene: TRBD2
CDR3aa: CASSPTSGVQGFF
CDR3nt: TGTGCCAGTAGTCCGACTAGCGGCGTACAGGGGTTCTTC

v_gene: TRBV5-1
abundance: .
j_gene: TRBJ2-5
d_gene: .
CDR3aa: CASSRGNAFEETQYF
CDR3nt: TGCGCCAGCAGCCGAGGGAATGCCTTCGAAGAGACCCAGTACTTC

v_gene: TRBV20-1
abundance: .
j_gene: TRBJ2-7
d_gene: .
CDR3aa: CSALGAAGQYF
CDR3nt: TGCAGTGCTCTGGGGGCCGCAGGGCAGTACTTC

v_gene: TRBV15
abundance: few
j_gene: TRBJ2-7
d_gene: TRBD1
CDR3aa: CATSRPDRFSYEQYF
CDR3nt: TGTGCCACCAGCAGACCGGACAGGTTCTCCTACGAGCAGTACTTC

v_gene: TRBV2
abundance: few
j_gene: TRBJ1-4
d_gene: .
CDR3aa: CASSPRVREKLFF
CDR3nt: TGTGCCAGCAGTCCGCGGGTCCGCGAAAAACTGTTTTTT